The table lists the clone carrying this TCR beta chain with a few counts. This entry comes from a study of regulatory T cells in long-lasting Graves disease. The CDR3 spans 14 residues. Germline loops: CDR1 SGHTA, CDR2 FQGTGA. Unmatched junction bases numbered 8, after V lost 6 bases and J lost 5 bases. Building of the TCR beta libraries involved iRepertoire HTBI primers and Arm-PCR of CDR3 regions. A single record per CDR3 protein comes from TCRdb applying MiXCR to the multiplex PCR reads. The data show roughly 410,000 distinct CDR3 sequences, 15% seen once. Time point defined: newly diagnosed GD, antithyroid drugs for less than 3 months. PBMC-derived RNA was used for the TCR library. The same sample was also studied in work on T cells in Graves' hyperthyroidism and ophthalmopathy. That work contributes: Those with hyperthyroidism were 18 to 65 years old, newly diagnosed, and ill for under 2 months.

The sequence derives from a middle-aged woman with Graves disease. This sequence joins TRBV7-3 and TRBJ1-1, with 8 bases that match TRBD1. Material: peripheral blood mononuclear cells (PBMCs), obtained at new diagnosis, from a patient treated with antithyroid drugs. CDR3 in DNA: TGTGCCAGCAGGGGAGACAGGGGATCTACTGAAGCTTTCTTT. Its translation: CASRGDRGSTEAFF.